One and the same sample provided the 28 T cell receptor beta chains below, sequenced in a study of PD-L1 blockade in urothelial cancer. Method: immunoSEQ multiplex PCR; TCRdb's copy keeps in-frame clones and lacks some. This repertoire shows tens of thousands of clones, 88% found once; its top ten account for 20% to 30%. The time point is: pretreatment peripheral blood. Material: PBMCs, obtained around atezolizumab (anti-PD-L1) treatment. These TCRs come from a donor at least 40 years old with urothelial cancer.

The chain employs TRBV7-9 and TRBJ2-1; D is unclear. This CDR3 comprises 14 residues. Trimming left V 5 bases short and J 8 bases short, with 16 bases between. Germline CDR1 SEHNR, CDR2 FQNEAQ (reference sequence). CDR3 sequence (DNA): TGTGCCAGCAGCACGATCCTCCTTGGGCATGAGCAGTTCTTC. As protein: CASSTILLGHEQFF.

This chain joins TRBV18 and TRBJ2-3; tentative D call: TRBD2 (5 bases). The CDR3 is made up of 15 amino acids. V shed 3 bases and J shed 1 base, with 11 bases lying between them. CDR1 is KGHSH, CDR2 LQKENI, per germline. The CDR3 bases are TGTGCCAGCTCACCGACCCTGGAGGGCACAGATACGCAGTATTTT. Its translation: CASSPTLEGTDTQYF.

This chain joins TRBV2 and TRBJ2-5; D perhaps matches TRBD2 (5 bases). Between the trimmed V and J ends, which lost 4 bases and 0 bases, there was a span of 15 bases. Germline CDR1 reads SNHLY; CDR2 reads FYNNEI. The CDR3 has 16 amino acids. The CDR3 region is CASSVGAEWYQETQYF. The DNA for the CDR3 is TGTGCCAGCAGTGTGGGAGCGGAGTGGTACCAAGAGACCCAGTACTTC.

This clone was detected once. This chain uses TRBV14 with TRBJ2-1, with no clear D. The germline V and J ends were trimmed by 4 bases and 8 bases, with 15 bases remaining between them. The CDR3 sequence is 14 residues long. CDR1 and CDR2 (germline): SGHDN, FVKESK. This chain's CDR3 is CASSRWATAHEQFF. DNA of the CDR3: TGTGCCAGCAGCCGGTGGGCCACAGCCCATGAGCAGTTCTTC.

This clone appeared a single time. The gene calls are TRBV14 and TRBJ2-3; TRBD1 matches 8 bases. J was trimmed by 4 bases and V by 5 bases; bases with no gene match: 5. Germline V CDR1 and CDR2: SGHDN, FVKESK. The CDR3 totals 14 residues. The CDR3 nucleotides are TGTGCCAGCAGCTCGGGACAGGTCGCAGATACGCAGTATTTT. Protein product: CASSSGQVADTQYF.

This rearrangement joins TRBV5-4 to TRBJ2-5; maybe TRBD2 (5 bases). Germline assignment: CDR1 SGHNT and CDR2 YYREEE (reference sequence). This CDR3 region has 15 residues. Between the trimmed V and J ends, which lost 0 bases and 9 bases, there was a span of 18 bases. The CDR3 sequence is CASSLAGVGEKAQYF. DNA of the CDR3: TGTGCCAGCAGCTTGGCCGGGGTCGGGGAAAAAGCCCAGTACTTC.

V gene TRBV6-5 combines with J gene TRBJ1-2, with 9 bases identical to TRBD1. Germline V gene data show CDR1 as MNHEY and CDR2 as SVGAGI. This CDR3 region has 12 residues. The V and J ends lost 4 bases and 8 bases, in that order; junction bases with no gene match: 2. The CDR3 nucleotides read TGTGCCAGCAGTTGGGACAGGGTAGGCTACACCTTC. Encoded protein: CASSWDRVGYTF.

V gene TRBV5-4 combines with J gene TRBJ2-7; 7 nucleotides match TRBD2. From germline, CDR1 is SGHNT and CDR2 YYREEE (reference sequence). CDR3 length: 15 residues. V shed 1 base, J shed 4 bases, and the junction held 8 bases outside the gene matches. The CDR3 DNA follows: TGTGCCAGCAGCTTGAGGAGCGGGGTATGGTACGAGCAGTACTTC. This sequence encodes CASSLRSGVWYEQYF. The complete variable domain, with remaining parts taken from reference TRBV5-4 and TRBJ2-7, reads ETGVTQSPTHLIKTRGQQVTLRCSSQSGHNTVSWYQQALGQGPQFIFQYYREEENGRGNFPPRFSGLQFPNYSSELNVNALELDDSALYLCASSLRSGVWYEQYFGPGTRLTVT.

The rearrangement links TRBV7-2 to TRBJ2-3; D gene uncertain. Germline values: CDR1 SGHTA, CDR2 FQGNSA. The CDR3 sequence is 13 residues long. V was shortened by 5 bases and J by 2 bases, with 8 bases between the two germline ends. DNA for the CDR3: TGTGCCAGCAGCCCTTCTTACACAGATACGCAGTATTTT. Translated: CASSPSYTDTQYF.

This clone was recorded only once. The chain employs TRBV28 and TRBJ2-1; TRBD1 matches at 7 bases. This CDR3 has 15 residues. Germline V gene sequence: CDR1 MDHEN, CDR2 SYDVKM. V trimming: 3 bases; J trimming: 0 bases; junction bases outside the gene matches: 2. The DNA of the CDR3 is TGTGCCAGCAGTTTGACAGGGAGCTCCTACAATGAGCAGTTCTTC. Its translation: CASSLTGSSYNEQFF.

The chain joins TRBV4-3 to TRBJ2-5; 8 bases map to TRBD2. After removal of 0 bases from V and 5 bases from J, the junction contained 8 bases not matched to a gene. The germline CDR1 and CDR2 sequences are LGHNA and YSLEER. The CDR3 totals 16 residues. CDR3 protein: CASSQDGQGGGETQYF. CDR3 DNA sequence: TGCGCCAGCAGCCAAGATGGGCAGGGCGGGGGGGAGACCCAGTACTTC.

V usage is TRBV5-4 and J usage is TRBJ2-1; TRBD2 agrees at 9 bases. The V gene end was trimmed by 2 bases and the J gene end by 8 bases; junction bases not matched to a gene: 11. The germline V gene encodes CDR1 SGHNT and CDR2 YYREEE (reference sequence). This CDR3 is 16 amino acids long. The CDR3 sequence is CASSFGREGRGDEQFF. The CDR3 DNA reads as TGTGCCAGCAGCTTCGGGCGGGAGGGCCGGGGGGATGAGCAGTTCTTC.

V usage is TRBV2 and J usage is TRBJ2-2, with D perhaps matching TRBD2 (6 bases). Deletions cut 10 bases from V and 4 bases from J, with 13 bases between. Germline values: CDR1 SNHLY, CDR2 FYNNEI. The CDR3 is 13 residues long. CDR3 protein: CATGGRGTGELFF. Written as DNA, the CDR3 is TGTGCCACCGGAGGGCGCGGCACCGGGGAGCTGTTTTTT.

This clone is labeled as medium-sized. The chain uses TRBV4-2 and TRBJ2-1; 12 bases line up with TRBD2. The CDR3 spans 17 residues. Germline CDR1 is LGHNA and CDR2 is YNFKEQ. V shed 0 bases and J 2 bases; nucleotides not matched to a gene: 2. Here the CDR3 reads CASSQDRTSGTYNEQFF. CDR3 DNA sequence: TGTGCCAGCAGCCAAGACCGGACTAGCGGGACCTACAATGAGCAGTTCTTC.

The rearrangement links TRBV5-1 to TRBJ2-5; 7 bases line up with TRBD1. The CDR3 sequence is 14 residues long. The germline V gene encodes CDR1 SGHRS and CDR2 YFSETQ. V trimming: 4 bases; J trimming: 9 bases; junction bases outside the gene matches: 12. This CDR3 is CASSLGTQGVAQYF. CDR3 bases: TGCGCCAGCAGCCTCGGGACCCAGGGGGTGGCCCAGTACTTC.

V gene TRBV7-3 combines with J gene TRBJ2-3; D might be TRBD2 (5 bases). Germline V lookup: CDR1 SGHTA, CDR2 FQGTGA. The V end was cut by 2 bases, the J end by 0 bases, with 12 bases between. The CDR3 consists of 16 residues. The CDR3 DNA sequence: TGTGCCAGCAGCTTAGGAGTGGGCGGGAGCACAGATACGCAGTATTTT. It codes for CASSLGVGGSTDTQYF. The entire variable domain, with the rest obtained from reference TRBV7-3 and TRBJ2-3, is as follows: GAGVSQTPSNKVTEKGKYVELRCDPISGHTALYWYRQSLGQGPEFLIYFQGTGAADDSGLPNDRFFAVRPEGSVSTLKIQRTERGDSAVYLCASSLGVGGSTDTQYFGPGTRLTVL.

The chain is built from TRBV18 and TRBJ2-1; 13 bases line up with TRBD2. CDR1 and CDR2 from the germline V gene are KGHSH and LQKENI. V lost 3 bases to trimming and J lost 6 bases; unmatched junction nucleotides: 5. This CDR3 is 16 amino acids long. The DNA of the CDR3 is TGTGCCAGCTCACCTTGGACTAGCGGGAGCAGCAATGAGCAGTTCTTC. It yields the protein CASSPWTSGSSNEQFF.

About this clone: Other nucleotide sequences from this sample produce the same CDR3. The V and J genes are TRBV4-2 and TRBJ2-5; 8 bases line up with TRBD2. J gave up 2 bases and V 0 bases, and 5 bases lay outside the gene matches. Germline V gives CDR1 LGHNA, CDR2 YNFKEQ. CDR3 size: 16 residues. The CDR3 is CASSQEGSGAQETQYF. CDR3 bases: TGTGCCAGCAGCCAAGAGGGTAGCGGGGCACAAGAGACCCAGTACTTC.

The V gene is TRBV11-1, the J gene TRBJ2-1, with TRBD2 matching 9 bases. This CDR3 is 16 amino acids long. Germline CDR1 reads SGHAT; CDR2 reads FQDESV (reference sequence). The V segment lost 5 bases and the J segment 1 base; nucleotides outside the gene matches: 6. For the CDR3, the DNA is TGTGCCAGCAGCCCAGGGGCGGGAGGGTCCTACAATGAGCAGTTCTTC. It codes for CASSPGAGGSYNEQFF.

This chain links TRBV7-9 with TRBJ2-7; 10 positions agree with TRBD2. The V segment lost 0 bases and the J segment 7 bases; nucleotides outside the gene matches: 6. Germline values: CDR1 SEHNR, CDR2 FQNEAQ (reference sequence). CDR3 length: 15 residues. The CDR3 DNA reads TGTGCCAGCAGCTTAGCGGGGACTAGCGTGAGAGAGCAGTACTTC. Translating gives CASSLAGTSVREQYF. The full variable domain, with the rest looked up from reference TRBV7-9 and TRBJ2-7, is DTGVSQNPRHKITKRGQNVTFRCDPISEHNRLYWYRQTLGQGPEFLTYFQNEAQLEKSRLLSDRFSAERPKGSFSTLEIQRTEQGDSAMYLCASSLAGTSVREQYFGPGTRLTVT.

V usage is TRBV7-2 and J usage is TRBJ2-7; tentative D call: TRBD2 (5 bases). V was trimmed by 2 bases and J by 2 bases, leaving 13 bases between them. CDR1 is SGHTA, CDR2 FQGNSA, per germline. The CDR3 extends over 15 amino acids. CDR3 nucleotides: TGTGCCAGCAGCTTACGGGGTGGGCGGACCTACGAGCAGTACTTC. This encodes CASSLRGGRTYEQYF. Full variable domain (remainder filled in from reference TRBV7-2 and TRBJ2-7): GAGVSQSPSNKVTEKGKDVELRCDPISGHTALYWYRQSLGQGLEFLIYFQGNSAPDKSGLPSDRFSAERTGGSVSTLTIQRTQQEDSAVYLCASSLRGGRTYEQYFGPGTRLTVT.

This chain joins TRBV27 and TRBJ2-2; 7 nucleotides agree with TRBD2. After removal of 1 base from V and 7 bases from J, the junction contained 9 bases not matched to a gene. There are 16 residues in the CDR3. Germline lookup yields CDR1 MNHEY and CDR2 SMNVEV (reference sequence). In DNA form, the CDR3 reads TGTGCCAGCAGTTTATGGGTGGGAGGGCTGGTCGGGGAGCTGTTTTTT. It codes for CASSLWVGGLVGELFF.

The rearrangement links TRBV29-1 to TRBJ1-1; D gene uncertain. This CDR3 is built from 13 residues. In germline, CDR1 is SQVTM, CDR2 ANQGSEA. Trimming pared 1 base from V and 0 bases from J, leaving 6 bases between. The DNA of the CDR3 is TGCAGCGTTGAAGGGCAGATGAACACTGAAGCTTTCTTT. This codes for CSVEGQMNTEAFF.

This clone has just a few counts. The rearrangement joins TRBV11-3 to TRBJ2-7, with D possibly TRBD1 on 5 matching bases. V shed 5 bases and J shed 2 bases, with 13 bases lying between them. Germline lookup yields CDR1 SGHNT and CDR2 YENEEA. The CDR3 spans 14 residues. As DNA, the CDR3 is TGTGCCAGCAGCCCCTACGACAGACCCTACGAGCAGTACTTC. It specifies CASSPYDRPYEQYF.

The rearrangement links TRBV4-2 to TRBJ2-2; 8 bases agree with TRBD2. With V trimmed by 3 bases and J by 0 bases, 6 bases remained unmatched. The CDR3 length is 17 residues. CDR1 and CDR2 from the germline V gene are LGHNA and YNFKEQ. In DNA, the CDR3 is TGTGCCAGCAGCCACCCCCCGGGAGGGACGAACACCGGGGAGCTGTTTTTT. Translating gives CASSHPPGGTNTGELFF.

The chain recombines TRBV27 with TRBJ2-3; 7 bases map to TRBD1. The CDR3 is made up of 15 amino acids. CDR1 is MNHEY, CDR2 SMNVEV, per germline (reference sequence). V shed 2 bases and J 2 bases; nucleotides not matched to a gene: 4. CDR3 in amino acids: CASSLRGPPTDTQYF. DNA for the CDR3: TGTGCCAGCAGTTTAAGGGGGCCCCCCACAGATACGCAGTATTTT.

The chain joins TRBV2 to TRBJ2-3; no clear D. CDR3 length: 14 amino acids. Trimming left V 4 bases short and J 0 bases short, with 8 bases between. Germline CDR1 and CDR2: SNHLY and FYNNEI. The CDR3 loop is CASSVRVSTDTQYF. In DNA form, the CDR3 reads TGTGCCAGCAGTGTTCGGGTCAGCACAGATACGCAGTATTTT.

The chain has TRBV2 and TRBJ2-5; 11 bases agree with TRBD2. The CDR3 totals 15 residues. Per the germline V gene, CDR1 is SNHLY and CDR2 is FYNNEI. Trimming removed 8 bases from V and 5 bases from J; junction bases left unmatched: 10. The CDR3 coding sequence is TGTGCCAGCTTTAGCGGGAGGGCCCTCATTGAGACCCAGTACTTC. Translated, it gives CASFSGRALIETQYF.